The clone carrying this TCR beta chain was seen only a few times. Staff drew 9 to 10 milliliters of peripheral blood from each donor. Germline values: CDR1 SGHDT, CDR2 YYEEEE. The CDR3 consists of 21 residues. Trimming removed 0 bases at V and 3 bases at J, with 27 bases between. A sample-barcoded 5' primer and a J-beta primer mix were used in a second PCR of roughly 7 to 11 cycles. TCRdb re-called the 5' RACE reads with MiXCR, one entry per CDR3 protein. Of 550,000 to 750,000 distinct CDR3 sequences listed, approximately 21% were seen once; the top ten hold 3.6%. The data were taken from a study of blood T cells in healthy people across ages. About the study: About one barcoded beta molecule per two T cells was the capture yield of template switching.

Sequenced input: blood. The rearrangement links TRBV5-6 to TRBJ2-2, with D possibly being TRBD1 (8 bases). This receptor was taken from an older man in good health. DNA for the CDR3: TGTGCCAGCAGCTTGGTGGGGACAGGAGCCCTTTGGGACTATCACACCGGGGAGCTGTTTTTT. This encodes CASSLVGTGALWDYHTGELFF.